The clone carrying this T cell receptor beta chain was seen a few times. Its antigen remains unknown. Together with a sample-barcoded 5' primer, a J-beta primer mix was included in a second PCR lasting about 6 to 12 cycles. A template-switch adaptor with 12 random nucleotides tagged each cDNA molecule. TCRdb re-derived calls from the 5' RACE reads in MiXCR, one entry per CDR3 protein. The table lists 1.5 million or so distinct CDR3 sequences, approximately 39% of them singletons, with about 4% in the top ten. Total RNA was isolated from each sample in quantities of at least 5 micrograms. This record comes from a study of blood T cells in healthy people across ages. Overall study findings and caveats: Expanded clonotype changes were possibly confounded by unknown donor CMV status.

Trimming left V 2 bases short and J 8 bases short, with 11 bases between. Germline V lookup: CDR1 SGDLS, CDR2 YYNGEE. CDR3 length: 13 residues. This TCR was recovered from a woman between 18 and 30 years old in good health. The rearrangement links TRBV9 to TRBJ2-1; D perhaps matches TRBD1 (5 bases). Sequenced: blood. The DNA for the CDR3 is TGTGCCAGCAGCGTCCAGGGTAGAGATGAGCAGTTCTTC. Protein: CASSVQGRDEQFF.